A single sample is the source of the 10 T cell receptor beta chains below, sequenced in a study of cytomegalovirus exposure and HLA in healthy donors. The PCR contained 60 Vbeta and 13 Jbeta primers. The data were produced by immunoSEQ multiplex PCR, yet TCRdb's version contains in-frame clones alone and is incomplete. The sample contains 78,000 or so clones, approximately 88% of which appear only once. The sequenced material came from PBMCs. These receptors were obtained from a woman in her forties or fifties in good health and CMV-seronegative.

The chain couples TRBV11-2 to TRBJ1-1; D call uncertain. Germline values: CDR1 SGHAT, CDR2 FQNNGV. V lost 3 bases to trimming and J lost 1 base, with 6 bases between them. The CDR3 sequence is 13 residues long. Here the CDR3 DNA reads TGTGCCAGCAGCTTTGAGTGGAACACTGAAGCTTTCTTT. Encoded protein: CASSFEWNTEAFF. Using reference TRBV11-2 and TRBJ1-1 for the parts outside the CDR3, the full variable domain is EAGVAQSPRYKIIEKRQSVAFWCNPISGHATLYWYQQILGQGPKLLIQFQNNGVVDDSQLPKDRFSAERLKGVDSTLKIQPAKLEDSAVYLCASSFEWNTEAFFGQGTRLTVV.

The chain carries TRBV2 and TRBJ1-5; possible D gene TRBD1, 5 bases. Between the trimmed V and J ends, which lost 1 base and 7 bases, there was a span of 14 bases. CDR3 length: 15 amino acids. CDR1 and CDR2 (germline): SNHLY, FYNNEI. The CDR3 nucleotides are TGTGCCAGCAGTGAAGGGCTGGCGGGGACCCAGCCCCAGCATTTT. It is translated as CASSEGLAGTQPQHF.

The chain joins TRBV9 to TRBJ2-2; D perhaps matches TRBD1 (6 bases). Trimming removed 9 bases at V and 3 bases at J, with 15 bases between. The germline V gene has CDR1 SGDLS and CDR2 YYNGEE. The CDR3 consists of 14 residues. The CDR3 is CATTPGAYTGELFF. In DNA form, the CDR3 reads TGTGCCACCACTCCAGGGGCCTACACCGGGGAGCTGTTTTTT.

This chain joins TRBV5-4 and TRBJ1-1; a weak D match, TRBD1 (5 bases). Germline V gives CDR1 SGHNT, CDR2 YYREEE (reference sequence). V was pared by 6 bases and J by 3 bases, with 18 bases between. The CDR3 loop spans 15 amino acids. This chain's CDR3 is CASIDRGDGDTEAFF. The CDR3 DNA sequence: TGTGCCAGCATCGACCGGGGGGATGGGGACACTGAAGCTTTCTTT.

The V call is TRBV10-3, the J call TRBJ2-1, with 7 bases that match TRBD1. The CDR3 has 14 amino acids. V lost 2 bases, J lost 4 bases, and 2 bases stayed unmatched. Germline V gene sequence: CDR1 ENHRY, CDR2 SYGVKD. The CDR3 protein is CAISETGAYNEQFF. DNA of the CDR3: TGTGCCATCAGTGAGACAGGGGCGTACAATGAGCAGTTCTTC.

The chain uses TRBV15 and TRBJ1-1; tentative D call: TRBD1 (5 bases). The CDR3 has 14 residues. V lost 5 bases and J 5 bases, leaving 15 bases between the germline ends. Germline V gives CDR1 LNHNV, CDR2 YYDKDF (reference sequence). CDR3 loop: CATSLRARGTEAFF. Here the CDR3 DNA reads TGTGCCACCAGCCTCCGGGCCCGGGGGACTGAAGCTTTCTTT.

The chain has TRBV7-9 and TRBJ1-2; D gene unclear. Germline CDR1 and CDR2: SEHNR and FQNEAQ (reference sequence). CDR3 length equals 14 residues. V was cut by 4 bases and J by 8 bases, with 17 bases left in between. CDR3 sequence: CASSYYTGDSGYTF. The CDR3 nucleotides are TGTGCCAGCAGCTACTACACTGGAGATAGCGGCTACACCTTC.

The chain carries TRBV5-1 and TRBJ2-1, with TRBD2 matching over 11 bases. After removal of 0 bases from V and 7 bases from J, the junction contained 3 bases not matched to a gene. The CDR3 is 15 amino acids. CDR1 and CDR2 from the germline V gene are SGHRS and YFSETQ. This CDR3 reads CASSLGLAGPNEQFF. CDR3 in DNA: TGCGCCAGCAGCTTGGGACTAGCGGGACCGAATGAGCAGTTCTTC.

This chain links TRBV5-6 with TRBJ2-1; TRBD2 matches 7 bases. Germline-derived CDR1 and CDR2 are SGHDT and YYEEEE. V lost 4 bases, J lost 3 bases, and 13 bases stayed unmatched. The CDR3 is 17 residues long. This CDR3 is CASSPRLATLGYNEQFF. The CDR3 nucleotides are TGTGCCAGCAGCCCCAGACTAGCCACGCTAGGCTACAATGAGCAGTTCTTC.

For this clone: A junction boundary mismatches the germline segment, possibly from a read error. This chain joins TRBV15 and TRBJ2-1; D possibly corresponds to TRBD2 (5 bases). There are 16 residues in the CDR3. Germline assignment: CDR1 LNHNV and CDR2 YYDKDF (reference sequence). The CDR3 loop reads CATSGETSLSYNEQFF. The CDR3 region has the DNA TGTGCCACCAGCGGAGAAACTAGTCTCTCCTACAATGAGCAGTTCTTC.